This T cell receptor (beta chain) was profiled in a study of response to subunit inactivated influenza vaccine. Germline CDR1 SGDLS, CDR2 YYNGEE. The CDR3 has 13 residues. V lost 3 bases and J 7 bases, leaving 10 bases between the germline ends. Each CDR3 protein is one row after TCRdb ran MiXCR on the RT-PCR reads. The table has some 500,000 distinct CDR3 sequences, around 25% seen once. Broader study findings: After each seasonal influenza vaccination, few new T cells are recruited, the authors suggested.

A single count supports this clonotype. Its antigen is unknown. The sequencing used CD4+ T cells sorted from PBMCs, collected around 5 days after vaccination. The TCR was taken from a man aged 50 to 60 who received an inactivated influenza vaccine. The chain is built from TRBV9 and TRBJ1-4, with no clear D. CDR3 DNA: TGTGCCAGCAGCGGTTCGGTTGGTGAAAAACTGTTTTTT. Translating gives CASSGSVGEKLFF. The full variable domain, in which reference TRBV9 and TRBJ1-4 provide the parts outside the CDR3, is DSGVTQTPKHLITATGQRVTLRCSPRSGDLSVYWYQQSLDQGLQFLIQYYNGEERAKGNILERFSAQQFPDLHSELNLSSLELGDSALYFCASSGSVGEKLFFGSGTQLSVL.